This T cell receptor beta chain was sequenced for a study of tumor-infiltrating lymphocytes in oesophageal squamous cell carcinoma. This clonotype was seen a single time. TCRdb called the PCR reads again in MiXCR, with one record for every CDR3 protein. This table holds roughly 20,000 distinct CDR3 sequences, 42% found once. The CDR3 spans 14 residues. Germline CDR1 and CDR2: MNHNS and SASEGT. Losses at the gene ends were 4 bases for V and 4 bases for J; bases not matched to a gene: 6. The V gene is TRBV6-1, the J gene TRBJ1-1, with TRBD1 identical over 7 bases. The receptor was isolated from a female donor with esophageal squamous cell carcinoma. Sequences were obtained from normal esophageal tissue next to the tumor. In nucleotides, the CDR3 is TGTGCCAGCAGTGGTAGGGGGCGGATCACTGAAGCTTTCTTT. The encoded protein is CASSGRGRITEAFF.